This T cell receptor beta chain is from a study of T cells in Graves' hyperthyroidism and ophthalmopathy. TCR beta CDR3 regions were amplified from RNA transcripts. First-round RT-PCR with HTBI primers amplified the TCR CDR3 region. TCRdb reprocessed the multiplex PCR reads with MiXCR, giving one entry per CDR3 protein. The repertoire holds hundreds of thousands of distinct CDR3 sequences, with more than 14% as singletons. This clonotype is a singleton in its sample. The junction does not match germline at one end; this may be a read error. The CDR3 has 14 amino acids. Germline-derived CDR1 and CDR2 are SGHTA and FQGTGA. Cells are PBMCs isolated from about 10 ml of fresh blood.

Input material: blood. This chain links TRBV7-3 with TRBJ2-1, with D unclear. The TCR originated in a woman aged 45-65 years with Graves' ophthalmopathy. For the CDR3, the DNA is TGTGCCAGCAGCTTAAATGGTATGGAAAATGAGCAGTCCTTC. Protein: CASSLNGMENEQSF.